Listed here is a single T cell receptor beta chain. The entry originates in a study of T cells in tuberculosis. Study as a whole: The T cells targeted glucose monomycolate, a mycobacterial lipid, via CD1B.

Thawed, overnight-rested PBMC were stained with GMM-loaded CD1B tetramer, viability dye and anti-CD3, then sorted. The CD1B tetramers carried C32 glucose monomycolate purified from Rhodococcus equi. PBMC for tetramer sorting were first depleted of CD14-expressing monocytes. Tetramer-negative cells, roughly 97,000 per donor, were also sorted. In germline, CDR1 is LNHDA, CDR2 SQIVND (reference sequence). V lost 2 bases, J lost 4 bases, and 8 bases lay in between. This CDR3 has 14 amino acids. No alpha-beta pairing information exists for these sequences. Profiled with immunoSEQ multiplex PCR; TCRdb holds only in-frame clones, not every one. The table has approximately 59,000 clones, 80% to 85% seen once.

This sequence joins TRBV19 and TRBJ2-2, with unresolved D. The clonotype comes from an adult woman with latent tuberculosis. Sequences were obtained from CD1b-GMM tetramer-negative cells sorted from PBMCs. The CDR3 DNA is TGTGCCAGTAGTATACTTCCTAGCACCGGGGAGCTGTTTTTT. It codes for CASSILPSTGELFF. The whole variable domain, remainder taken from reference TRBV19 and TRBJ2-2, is DGGITQSPKYLFRKEGQNVTLSCEQNLNHDAMYWYRQDPGQGLRLIYYSQIVNDFQKGDIAEGYSVSREKKESFPLTVTSAQKNPTAFYLCASSILPSTGELFFGEGSRLTVL.